The 9 T cell receptor beta chains presented below share a single source sample, sequenced in a study of blood T cell repertoires in COVID-19 (dated by TCRdb to about 2020). Library generation was performed with the immunoSEQ multiplex PCR assay. This is the immuneACCESS table as TCRdb keeps it, with only in-frame sequences that have V and J called. A part of the clones is gone; compared with another copy, unresolved V genes explain less than half, and the rest is unexplained. In this sample the table shows approximately 200,000 clones, 85% of which occur a single time. The ten biggest clones cover under 20% of the sample. Sequencing input: PBMCs or T cells enriched from blood (not recorded which). The receptors shown here come from a man aged 35-49 years who had recovered from COVID-19.

The genes are TRBV29-1 and TRBJ2-1; 10 nucleotides agree with TRBD2. The CDR3 is made up of 16 amino acids. J was trimmed by 6 bases and V by 4 bases; bases with no gene match: 12. In germline, CDR1 is SQVTM, CDR2 ANQGSEA. The DNA for the CDR3 is TGCAGCGTTGTATCGCTAGCGGGAGCTCGGGTCAATGAGCAGTTCTTC. It translates to CSVVSLAGARVNEQFF.

The rearrangement joins TRBV19 to TRBJ1-2; 9 bases fit TRBD1. The germline V gene has CDR1 LNHDA and CDR2 SQIVND (reference sequence). V shed 7 bases and J 4 bases; nucleotides not matched to a gene: 10. The CDR3 runs 15 residues. As DNA, the CDR3 is TGTGCCAGTACATTTGGACAGGGGCGAAGCTATGGCTACACCTTC. Translated, it gives CASTFGQGRSYGYTF.

V usage is TRBV4-1 and J usage is TRBJ2-3, with 10 bases aligning to TRBD1. Losses at the gene ends were 1 base for V and 14 bases for J; bases not matched to a gene: 6. The CDR3 contains 13 residues. Germline V gene lookup returns CDR1 MGHRA and CDR2 YSYEKL. In nucleotides, the CDR3 is TGCGCCAGCAGCCAAGCATGGACAGGGGGACCGTATTTT. This translates into CASSQAWTGGPYF.

Note on this clone: The same CDR3 is also encoded by other DNA sequences in this sample. This rearrangement joins TRBV20-1 to TRBJ2-7; the D is unclear. The CDR3 runs 11 residues. Germline CDR1 is DFQATT and CDR2 is SNEGSKA (reference sequence). Trimming removed 3 bases from V and 4 bases from J, with 7 bases in between. The CDR3 loop reads CSASLAYEQYF. CDR3 bases: TGCAGTGCTAGCCTCGCGTACGAGCAGTACTTC.

This chain connects TRBV30 to TRBJ2-1; 11 bases agree with TRBD2. V shed 4 bases and J 5 bases; nucleotides not matched to a gene: 10. The CDR3 has 16 amino acids. CDR1 and CDR2 from the germline V gene are GTSNPN and SVGIG (reference sequence). CDR3 region: CAWMRRSGLADNEQFF. For the CDR3, the DNA is TGTGCCTGGATGAGAAGGTCGGGACTAGCGGACAATGAGCAGTTCTTC.

In this sample, this clone turned up a few times. The V call is TRBV19, the J call TRBJ1-5, with 8 bases matching TRBD1. The CDR3 runs to 16 residues. The V and J ends lost 5 bases and 7 bases, in that order; junction bases with no gene match: 13. CDR1 LNHDA and CDR2 SQIVND come from the germline V gene (reference sequence). For the CDR3, the DNA is TGTGCCAGTAGTCCAGTAGACCAGGGGGCGCGACAGCCCCAGCATTTT. Amino acids: CASSPVDQGARQPQHF.

This chain joins TRBV15 and TRBJ1-2, with 8 nucleotides matching TRBD1. The V gene's germline CDR1 is LNHNV and CDR2 YYDKDF (reference sequence). This CDR3 is built from 14 residues. J was trimmed by 5 bases and V by 0 bases; bases with no gene match: 2. CDR3 sequence reads: CATSREDRAYGYTF. CDR3 in DNA: TGTGCCACCAGCAGAGAGGACAGGGCTTATGGCTACACCTTC.

The CDR3 reads CASSQVYRNNSPLHF. The CDR3 DNA reads as TGCGCCAGCAGCCAAGTTTACAGGAATAATTCACCCCTCCACTTT. V and J are TRBV4-1 and TRBJ1-6; perhaps TRBD1 as D (5 bases). Germline V CDR1 and CDR2: MGHRA, YSYEKL. V was clipped by 1 base and J by 5 bases, with 9 bases between them. CDR3 length: 15 amino acids.

The rearrangement uses TRBV9 and TRBJ1-1, with no clear D. The CDR3 has 12 residues. Trimming took 0 bases from V and 8 from J, leaving 8 bases between them. Germline values: CDR1 SGDLS, CDR2 YYNGEE. This CDR3 is CASSVEGGEAFF. The CDR3 nucleotides are TGTGCCAGCAGCGTAGAGGGAGGGGAAGCTTTCTTT.